The 10 T cell receptor beta chains listed next were all sequenced from one sample in a study of molecular identifiers for immune sequencing clone quantification. TCRdb processed the PCR reads anew with MiXCR; each CDR3 protein has one entry. The sample contains roughly 86,000 distinct CDR3 sequences, around 20% of which appear only once. Source material: naive CD8+ T cells from blood, with Jurkat cell RNA spiked in. Indicated subset: FACS-sorted CD8+CD4-CCR7+CD45RA+ naive T cells. These receptors all come from a human donor in good health. Some libraries in this study had Jurkat cell RNA spiked in.

Comments on this clonotype: A much larger clone lies a single base off, so this may be a read error. This chain links TRBV12-3 or TRBV12-4 with TRBJ2-2; the match to TRBD2 covers 7 bases. J was trimmed by 5 bases and V by 4 bases; bases with no gene match: 1. The CDR3 has 13 amino acids. Here the CDR3 DNA reads TGTGCCAGCAGTTCCGGGGGGACCGGGGAGCTGTTTTTT. Translation: CASSSGGTGELFF.

This clonotype is medium-sized within its sample. The chain joins TRBV28 to TRBJ2-3, with D perhaps matching TRBD2 (6 bases). Germline lookup yields CDR1 MDHEN and CDR2 SYDVKM. The CDR3 is made up of 14 amino acids. The V and J ends lost 2 bases and 2 bases respectively, with 8 bases between them. The CDR3 nucleotides are TGTGCCAGCAGTTTAACGGGAGCCACAGATACGCAGTATTTT. Translated: CASSLTGATDTQYF.

The chain carries TRBV12-3 or TRBV12-4 and TRBJ2-1; 9 bases match TRBD2. The junction had 11 bases not matched to a gene; V was cut back by 7 bases and J by 7 bases. The CDR3 is made up of 15 amino acids. DNA for the CDR3: TGTGCCAGCACTATGGCTAGCGGGAAGGGAAATGAGCAGTTCTTC. As protein: CASTMASGKGNEQFF.

This clonotype was counted at least ten times. The rearrangement uses TRBV30 and TRBJ2-3; 7 bases fit TRBD1. With 4 bases clipped from V and 0 bases from J, the junction kept 7 bases outside the gene matches. The CDR3 loop spans 15 amino acids. Looked up from germline, CDR1 is GTSNPN and CDR2 is SVGIG (reference sequence). The CDR3 nucleotides are TGTGCCTGGACCGAGGGGGCTACAAGCACAGATACGCAGTATTTT. Encoded protein: CAWTEGATSTDTQYF.

This clonotype was seen at least ten times. The chain is built from TRBV6-2 or TRBV6-3 and TRBJ2-7; D not certain. The CDR3 covers 14 residues. Germline CDR1 reads MNHEY; CDR2 reads SVGEGT. Trimming took off 6 bases at V and 1 base at J, with 13 bases between the two ends. The CDR3 here is CASSPLSSSYEQYF. Here the CDR3 DNA reads TGTGCCAGCAGCCCCTTGTCCTCATCCTACGAGCAGTACTTC.

This clonotype was seen repeatedly, ten times or more. V gene TRBV4-3 combines with J gene TRBJ1-3; no clear D gene. The V and J ends lost 2 bases and 8 bases respectively, with 13 bases between them. Germline V gene sequence: CDR1 LGHNA, CDR2 YSLEER. The CDR3 runs 14 residues. The CDR3 reads CASSQSEGWDTIYF. DNA for the CDR3: TGCGCCAGCAGCCAATCCGAGGGTTGGGACACCATATATTTT.

Turning to this clonotype: Since a much larger clone is just one base distant, this may be a read error. The rearrangement joins TRBV12-3 or TRBV12-4 to TRBJ2-6; 7 positions match TRBD1. This CDR3 comprises 18 residues. DNA of the CDR3: TGTGCCAGCAGTACCGGACAGGCATTCCCCTCTGGGGCCAACGTCCCGACTTTC. Translated, it gives CASSTGQAFPSGANVPTF.

The chain uses TRBV27 and TRBJ1-1; D ambiguous. Trimming shortened V by 3 bases and J by 5 bases, and 10 bases separated the two germline ends. Germline V CDR1 and CDR2: MNHEY, SMNVEV (reference sequence). CDR3 length equals 13 residues. CDR3 sequence: CASSLNGITEAFF. CDR3 coding DNA: TGTGCCAGCAGTTTGAACGGGATTACTGAAGCTTTCTTT.

The table lists this clonotype with many counts. The chain is built from TRBV29-1 and TRBJ2-7; 7 bases fit TRBD1. The germline gives CDR1 SQVTM, CDR2 ANQGSEA. The CDR3 runs to 12 residues. Trimming removed 6 bases from V and 4 bases from J; junction bases left unmatched: 6. CDR3 sequence (DNA): TGCAGCGTAGAACAGGGGTATTACGAGCAGTACTTC. Its protein product is CSVEQGYYEQYF.

The table lists this clonotype with a few counts. This chain connects TRBV27 to TRBJ2-3, with TRBD2 matching over 10 bases. In germline, CDR1 is MNHEY, CDR2 SMNVEV (reference sequence). The J segment lost 3 bases and the V segment lost 5 bases, leaving 8 bases of the junction unmatched. The CDR3 runs to 16 residues. The CDR3 region has the DNA TGTGCCAGCAGTCAACTAGCGGGGACGGGGACAGATACGCAGTATTTT. It encodes CASSQLAGTGTDTQYF.